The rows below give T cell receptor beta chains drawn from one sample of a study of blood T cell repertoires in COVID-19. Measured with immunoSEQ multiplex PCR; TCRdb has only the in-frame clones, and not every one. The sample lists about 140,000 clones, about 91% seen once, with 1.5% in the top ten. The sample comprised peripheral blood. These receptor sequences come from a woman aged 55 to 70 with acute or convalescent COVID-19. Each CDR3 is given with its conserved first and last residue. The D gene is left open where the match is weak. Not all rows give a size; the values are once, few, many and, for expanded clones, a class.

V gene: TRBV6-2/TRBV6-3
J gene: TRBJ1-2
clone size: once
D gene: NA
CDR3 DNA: TGTGCCAGCAGTTACTCCCGTGCCAGGATTGACTATGGCTACACCTTC
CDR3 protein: CASSYSRARIDYGYTF

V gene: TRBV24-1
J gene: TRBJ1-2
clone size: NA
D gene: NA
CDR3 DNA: TGTGCCACCAGTGACCCCTCCCAGGGCGACTATGGCTACACCTTC
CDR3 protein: CATSDPSQGDYGYTF

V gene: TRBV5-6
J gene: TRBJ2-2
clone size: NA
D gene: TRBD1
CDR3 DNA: TGTGCCAGCAGCGCTGGGACAGGGATGAACACCGGGGAGCTGTTTTTT
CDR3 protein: CASSAGTGMNTGELFF

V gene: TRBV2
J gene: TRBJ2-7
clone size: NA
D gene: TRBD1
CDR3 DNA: TGTGCCAGCAGCACGACAGGGACCTACGAGCAGTACTTC
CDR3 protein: CASSTTGTYEQYF

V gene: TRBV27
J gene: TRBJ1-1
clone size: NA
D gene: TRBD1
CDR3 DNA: TGTGCCAGCAGTTTACAGGGGGACACTGAAGCTTTCTTT
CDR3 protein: CASSLQGDTEAFF

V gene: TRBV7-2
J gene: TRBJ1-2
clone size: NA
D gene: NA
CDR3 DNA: TGTGCCAGCAGCTCTACTAGAACCTCCTATGGCTACACCTTC
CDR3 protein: CASSSTRTSYGYTF

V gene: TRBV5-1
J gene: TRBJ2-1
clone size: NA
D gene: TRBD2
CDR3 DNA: TGCGCCAGCAGCTTCGGACTAGCGGGGGGAATCTCCTACAATGAGCAGTTCTTC
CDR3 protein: CASSFGLAGGISYNEQFF

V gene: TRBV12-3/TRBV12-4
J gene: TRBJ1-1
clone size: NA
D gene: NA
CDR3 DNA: TGTGCCAGCAGTCAACAGTACGCGGTGAAGCGGTTCTTT
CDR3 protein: CASSQQYAVKRFF

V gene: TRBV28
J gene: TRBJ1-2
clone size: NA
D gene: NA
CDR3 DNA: TGTGCCAGGGCCGGGACTGATAACTATGGCTACACCTTC
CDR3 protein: CARAGTDNYGYTF

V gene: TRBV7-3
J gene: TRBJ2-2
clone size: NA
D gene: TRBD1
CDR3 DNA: TGTGCCAGCAGCTTACGGGACAGCGGCATAAAGTGGCCTGGGAACACCGGGGAGCTGTTTTTT
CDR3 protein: CASSLRDSGIKWPGNTGELFF

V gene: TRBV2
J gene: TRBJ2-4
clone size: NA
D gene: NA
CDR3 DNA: TGTGCCAGCACACGCGGGATAGCCAAAAACATTCAGTACTTC
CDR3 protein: CASTRGIAKNIQYF

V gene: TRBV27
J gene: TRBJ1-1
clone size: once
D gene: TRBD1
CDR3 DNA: TGTGCCAGCAGTCCGGGACAGAGTTTCTTAAACACTGAAGCTTTCTTT
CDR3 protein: CASSPGQSFLNTEAFF

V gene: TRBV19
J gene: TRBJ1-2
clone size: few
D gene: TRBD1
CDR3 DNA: TGTGCCAGTAGTATTTGGACAGGGACTAACTATGGCTACACCTTC
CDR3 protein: CASSIWTGTNYGYTF

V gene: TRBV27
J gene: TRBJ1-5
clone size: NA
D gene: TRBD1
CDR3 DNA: TGTGCCAGCAGTTTGGGACAGGTGCCGGGGGTTCAGCCCCAGCATTTT
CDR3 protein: CASSLGQVPGVQPQHF

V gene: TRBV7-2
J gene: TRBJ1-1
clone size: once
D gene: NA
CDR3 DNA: TGTGCCAGCAGCTTTCTACGTTCATCTGAAGCTTTCTTT
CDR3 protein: CASSFLRSSEAFF

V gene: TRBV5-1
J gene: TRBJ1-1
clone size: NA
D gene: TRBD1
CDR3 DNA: TGCGCCAGCAGCTTTACAGGGGACACTGAAGCTTTCTTT
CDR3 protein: CASSFTGDTEAFF

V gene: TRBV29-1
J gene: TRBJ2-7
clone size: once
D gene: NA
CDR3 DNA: TGCAGCGTTGAAGAGTGGACAGAGGTACGTAAGGAGCAGTACTTC
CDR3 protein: CSVEEWTEVRKEQYF

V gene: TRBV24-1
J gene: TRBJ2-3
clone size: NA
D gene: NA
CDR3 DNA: TGTGCCACCAGTGATTTCGTAAATACGCAGTATTTT
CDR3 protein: CATSDFVNTQYF

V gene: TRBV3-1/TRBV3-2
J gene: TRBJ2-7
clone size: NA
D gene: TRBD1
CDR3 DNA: TGTGCCAGCAGCCCTCCGGGACAGTACATTGGGCAGTACTTC
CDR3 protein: CASSPPGQYIGQYF

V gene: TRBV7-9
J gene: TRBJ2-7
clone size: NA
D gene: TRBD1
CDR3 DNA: TGTGCCAGCAGCCCGCGTTCACAGGGGGTCTACGAGCAGTACTTC
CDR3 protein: CASSPRSQGVYEQYF

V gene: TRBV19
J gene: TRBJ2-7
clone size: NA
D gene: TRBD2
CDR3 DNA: TGTGCCAGTAGTCGTGGGGAGGGTTCCTACGAGCAGTACTTC
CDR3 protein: CASSRGEGSYEQYF

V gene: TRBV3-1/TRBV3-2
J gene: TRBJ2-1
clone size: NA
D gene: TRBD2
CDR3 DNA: TGTGCCAGCAGCCGCCTCGGTGGGGGACTACTTATCAATGAGCAGTTCTTC
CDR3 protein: CASSRLGGGLLINEQFF

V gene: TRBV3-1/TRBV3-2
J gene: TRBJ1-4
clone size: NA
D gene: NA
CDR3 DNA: TGTGCCAGCAGCCCCGGGGGGCGGGAAAAACTGTTTTTT
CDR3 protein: CASSPGGREKLFF

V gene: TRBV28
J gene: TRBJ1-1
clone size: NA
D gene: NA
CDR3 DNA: TGTGCCAGCAGTTTACCCCATCAGGGCACTGAAGCTTTCTTT
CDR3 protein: CASSLPHQGTEAFF

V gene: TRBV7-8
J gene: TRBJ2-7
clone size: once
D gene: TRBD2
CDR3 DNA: TGTGCCAGCAGCTTCGGACTAGCGGGGCATTTAGAGCAGTACTTC
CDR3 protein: CASSFGLAGHLEQYF

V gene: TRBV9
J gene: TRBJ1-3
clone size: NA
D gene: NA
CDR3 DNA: TGTGCCAGCAGCCCTCTTACTGGAAACACCATATATTTT
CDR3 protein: CASSPLTGNTIYF

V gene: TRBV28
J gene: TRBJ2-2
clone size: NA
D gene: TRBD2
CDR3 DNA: TGTGCCAGCAGTTTAACTAGCGGGAACACCGGGGAGCTGTTTTTT
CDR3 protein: CASSLTSGNTGELFF

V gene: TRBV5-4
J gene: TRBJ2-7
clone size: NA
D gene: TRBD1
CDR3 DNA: TGTGCCAGCAGCTTTAACAGGGGAACCTCCTACGAGCAGTACTTC
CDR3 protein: CASSFNRGTSYEQYF

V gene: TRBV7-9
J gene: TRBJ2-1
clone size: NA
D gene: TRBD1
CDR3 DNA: TGTGCCAGCAGCTTAGGTCTTACCCTAGACAGGGGTGAGCAGTTCTTC
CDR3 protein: CASSLGLTLDRGEQFF

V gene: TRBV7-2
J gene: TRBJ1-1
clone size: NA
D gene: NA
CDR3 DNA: TGTGCCAGTAATCCCCTCGCAGGGAACACTGAAGCTTTCTTT
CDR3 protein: CASNPLAGNTEAFF

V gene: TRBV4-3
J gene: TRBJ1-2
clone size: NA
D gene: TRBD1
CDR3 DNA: TGCGCCAGCAGCCAAGATAGGGGGACAGGCAGCTATGGCTACACCTTC
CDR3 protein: CASSQDRGTGSYGYTF

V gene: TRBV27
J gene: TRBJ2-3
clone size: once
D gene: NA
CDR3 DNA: TGTGCCAGCAGTTCGACCTCGGGGTATGATATTGATACGCAGTATTTT
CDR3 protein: CASSSTSGYDIDTQYF

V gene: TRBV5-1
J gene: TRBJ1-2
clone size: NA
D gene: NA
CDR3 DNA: TGCGCCAGCAGCTTGGAAGGGGCGGGAGGCTACACCTTC
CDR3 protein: CASSLEGAGGYTF